One and the same sample provided the 8 T cell receptor beta chains below, sequenced in a study of blood T cell repertoires in COVID-19. Sequencing was performed with immunoSEQ multiplex PCR; in TCRdb, only in-frame clones are kept and a portion is missing. The profile shows 200,000 to 250,000 clones, 85% of them singletons. The material sequenced was PBMCs or T cells enriched from blood (not recorded which). The receptors were sampled from a man in his forties who had recovered from COVID-19.

This chain links TRBV5-4 with TRBJ1-2; D is perhaps TRBD1 (6 bases). The germline CDR1 and CDR2 sequences are SGHNT and YYREEE (reference sequence). The CDR3 extends over 13 amino acids. V gave up 5 bases and J gave up 2 bases, with 10 bases separating them. DNA of the CDR3: TGTGCCAGCAGGGTGGACAGCAACTATGGCTACACCTTC. It is translated as CASRVDSNYGYTF. The full variable domain, completed using reference TRBV5-4 and TRBJ1-2, is ETGVTQSPTHLIKTRGQQVTLRCSSQSGHNTVSWYQQALGQGPQFIFQYYREEENGRGNFPPRFSGLQFPNYSSELNVNALELDDSALYLCASRVDSNYGYTFGSGTRLTVV.

The gene calls are TRBV10-1 and TRBJ2-3, with D maybe TRBD1 (5 bases). The CDR3 contains 15 residues. V lost 3 bases and J lost 1, with 11 bases in between. Germline V CDR1 and CDR2: WNHNN, SYGVQD (reference sequence). The CDR3 DNA sequence: TGCGCCAGCAGTGATCCCAAAGGGGGCACAGATACGCAGTATTTT. It is translated as CASSDPKGGTDTQYF.

The chain uses TRBV6-4 and TRBJ1-5; 8 positions match TRBD1. The germline CDR1 and CDR2 sequences are MRHNA and SNTAGT. This CDR3 is built from 12 residues. The ends lost 7 bases at V and 8 bases at J; junction bases unmatched: 4. In DNA, the CDR3 is TGTGCCAGCAATCCAGGGGGCGAGCCCCAGCATTTT. Protein product: CASNPGGEPQHF.

This chain uses TRBV12-2 with TRBJ2-7; the tabulated D call, TRBD2, remains unverified against the DNA. TRBV12-2 is a listed pseudogene. The CDR3 is 16 amino acids. The CDR3 sequence is CASRLRASRLFYEQYF. For the CDR3, the DNA is TGTGCAAGTCGCTTAAGAGCTAGCCGTCTTTTCTACGAGCAGTACTTC.

The CDR3 loop is CASSWAVHSNQPQHF. The CDR3 DNA is TGTGCCAGTAGTTGGGCAGTCCATAGCAATCAGCCCCAGCATTTT. The gene calls are TRBV19 and TRBJ1-5; D is unclear. The CDR3 contains 15 residues. CDR1 is LNHDA and CDR2 is SQIVND in the germline V gene (reference sequence). V gave up 5 bases and J gave up 0 bases, with 11 bases separating them.

V and J are TRBV27 and TRBJ1-2; 8 nucleotides agree with TRBD1. This CDR3 has 16 amino acids. Germline loops: CDR1 MNHEY, CDR2 SMNVEV (reference sequence). V lost 6 bases to trimming and J lost 1 base; unmatched junction nucleotides: 10. The CDR3: CASSARGLVFNYGYTF. CDR3 DNA: TGTGCCAGCAGCGCCAGGGGGCTCGTTTTTAACTATGGCTACACCTTC.

This sequence joins TRBV2 and TRBJ1-3; D not certain. Trimming stripped 7 bases from V and 0 bases from J, with 10 bases between. The CDR3 has 14 amino acids. Per the germline V gene, CDR1 is SNHLY and CDR2 is FYNNEI. The CDR3 DNA is TGTGCCAGCAAAAGCTCCTACTCTGGAAACACCATATATTTT. Translating gives CASKSSYSGNTIYF. The variable domain in full, completed from reference TRBV2 and TRBJ1-3, reads EPEVTQTPSHQVTQMGQEVILRCVPISNHLYFYWYRQILGQKVEFLVSFYNNEISEKSEIFDDQFSVERPDGSNFTLKIRSTKLEDSAMYFCASKSSYSGNTIYFGEGSWLTVV.

Remarks on this clone: At one of its ends the junction is not consistent with the germline gene, which may arise from a read error. The chain uses TRBV7-9 and TRBJ2-7, with 7 bases identical to TRBD1. CDR3 length: 16 amino acids. Germline lookup yields CDR1 SEHNR and CDR2 FQNEAQ (reference sequence). CDR3 DNA sequence: TGTGCCAGCAGCCCCCGGACAGGAGTTATCTCCCACGAGCAGTACTTC. Translation gives CASSPRTGVISHEQYF.